This T cell receptor (beta chain) came from a study of T-cell memory formation after mild COVID-19. Background on the study: Clusters were largely donor specific.

The CDR3 contains 14 residues. Unmatched junction bases numbered 4, after V lost 5 bases and J lost 7 bases. Germline V gene lookup returns CDR1 SGHNT and CDR2 YENEEA. Points from the study as a whole: A subset of responding clones appeared in pre-infection memory, suggesting cross-reactive memory joined.

As concerns this clonotype: Its antigen is currently unknown.

TCRdb re-called the 5' RACE reads through MiXCR, storing one row per CDR3 protein. Seen here are a few hundred thousand distinct CDR3 sequences, 25% to 30% observed once, and the top ten hold about 13%. The receptor comes from an adult woman who had mild COVID-19 (a few samples of this study predate the infection). Cell type and time point are not known. The sequenced sample was PBMCs or a T cell subset sorted from them (not recorded which). The chain uses TRBV11-3 and TRBJ2-1; 11 bases are shared with TRBD1. The CDR3 coding sequence is TGTGCCAGCAGCCCCCGGGACAGGGGGAATGAGCAGTTCTTC. This codes for CASSPRDRGNEQFF.